These T cell receptor beta chains were read from a single sample in a study of blood T cell repertoires in COVID-19. Sequencing used immunoSEQ multiplex PCR; TCRdb keeps in-frame clones, though not all of them. The sample holds around 140,000 clones, approximately 82% seen once. What was sequenced was peripheral blood. Every receptor here comes from a man in his fifties or sixties with active or convalescent COVID-19. Each CDR3 is given with its conserved first and last residue. A D gene is named only where the DNA matches it firmly. A row's size may be missing; if present it is once, few, many or a size class.

d_call,clone_size,v_call,j_call,cdr3_nt,cdr3_aa
TRBD2,-,TRBV6-1,TRBJ2-1,TGTGCCAGCAGTGAAATCGCTAGCGGGAGGGCCTTTGAGCAGTTCTTC,CASSEIASGRAFEQFF
-,-,TRBV5-1,TRBJ1-3,TGCGCCAGCAGCCAAGGTAACATACGACAGGACACCATATATTTT,CASSQGNIRQDTIYF
TRBD1,-,TRBV27,TRBJ2-2,TGTGCCAGCAGTTGGACAGGGTTAGACACCGGGGAGCTGTTTTTT,CASSWTGLDTGELFF
TRBD1,-,TRBV9,TRBJ1-6,TGTGCCAGCAGAACAGGGGAAAATTCACCCCTCCACTTT,CASRTGENSPLHF
-,-,TRBV7-9,TRBJ2-2,TGTGCCGGGGGCAGACAGCCCACCGGGGAGCTGTTTTTT,CAGGRQPTGELFF
TRBD1,-,TRBV9,TRBJ1-1,TGTGCCAGCAGCGACAACAGGGGGACCATGAACACTGAAGCTTTCTTT,CASSDNRGTMNTEAFF
TRBD2,-,TRBV4-3,TRBJ2-3,TGCGCCAGCAGCCAAGTTGTCGGACTAGCGGGAGTAGGGGGGGGCAGGAATACGCAGTATTTT,CASSQVVGLAGVGGGRNTQYF
-,-,TRBV30,TRBJ1-3,TGTGCCTGGAGTGTACCGAGCTCTGGAAACACCATATATTTT,CAWSVPSSGNTIYF
-,-,TRBV30,TRBJ2-2,TGTGCCTGGAGTGAAGGGAGGACCGGGGAGCTGTTTTTT,CAWSEGRTGELFF
-,once,TRBV30,TRBJ1-4,TGTGCCTGGAGTACTTGGACCGGGGATATGGGTGAAAAACTGTTTTTT,CAWSTWTGDMGEKLFF
-,-,TRBV20-1,TRBJ2-3,TGCAGTGCTAGAGCAACAGATACGCAGTATTTT,CSARATDTQYF
TRBD2,-,TRBV19,TRBJ2-1,TGTGCCAGTAGTATAGTTAGCGGGGGAAGGAATGAGCAGTTCTTC,CASSIVSGGRNEQFF
-,-,TRBV6-7,TRBJ1-2,TGTGCCAGCAGTTACCTGGACAGCTGTTGTACCTATGGCTACACCTTC,CASSYLDSCCTYGYTF
-,-,TRBV7-2,TRBJ1-3,TGTGCCAGCAGCCGCCTGGACAGCTACTCTGGAAACACCATATATTTT,CASSRLDSYSGNTIYF
-,-,TRBV6-5,TRBJ1-5,TGTGCCAGCAGTCACAGCCGCAATCAGCCCCAGCATTTT,CASSHSRNQPQHF
-,-,TRBV7-9,TRBJ1-5,TGTGCCAGCAGCTTACAGGGTCAGCCCCAGCATTTT,CASSLQGQPQHF
-,-,TRBV5-1,TRBJ1-3,TGCGCCAGCAGGACAGCAAACTCTGGAAACACCATATATTTT,CASRTANSGNTIYF
TRBD2,-,TRBV3-1/TRBV3-2,TRBJ2-3,TGTGCCAGCAGCCCGACTCCGGGACTAGCGGGGGCAGATACGCAGTATTTT,CASSPTPGLAGADTQYF
-,once,TRBV11-3,TRBJ1-4,TGTGCCAGCAGCTTGGGGGGTAATGAAAAACTGTTTTTT,CASSLGGNEKLFF
TRBD1,-,TRBV19,TRBJ1-6,TGTGCCAGTCAACCGGGACAGGGGCTTTCACCCCTCCACTTT,CASQPGQGLSPLHF
TRBD2,-,TRBV7-2,TRBJ2-1,TGTGCCAGCAGCTTAGGACTAGCGGACTACAATGAGCAGTTCTTC,CASSLGLADYNEQFF
-,-,TRBV5-1,TRBJ1-1,TGCGCCAGCAGCGCCGAGGGCACTGAAGCTTTCTTT,CASSAEGTEAFF
-,-,TRBV2,TRBJ1-5,TGTGCCAGCAGTGAAAGGGAGGGAGACAATCAGCCCCAGCATTTT,CASSEREGDNQPQHF
-,-,TRBV19,TRBJ1-3,TGTGCCAGTACTTGGGTCGGGGGTCGGAGCGGAAACACCATATATTTT,CASTWVGGRSGNTIYF
-,-,TRBV6-5,TRBJ2-5,TGTGCCAGCAGTTTTTCTACGACAGGAACAACAGAGACCCAGTACTTC,CASSFSTTGTTETQYF
TRBD1,-,TRBV6-6,TRBJ1-3,TGTGCCAGCACCAGCCCCGCGACAGGGTCTGGAAACACCATATATTTT,CASTSPATGSGNTIYF
-,-,TRBV5-1,TRBJ1-4,TGCGCCAGCACCCCCTCCGGGGGTTTAAATGAAAAACTGTTTTTT,CASTPSGGLNEKLFF
-,-,TRBV6-2/TRBV6-3,TRBJ2-1,TGTGCCAGCAGTTATCTTCGGAGGGCCAATGAGCAGTTCTTC,CASSYLRRANEQFF
-,-,TRBV11-2,TRBJ2-1,TGTGCCAGCAGCGCCGGGACTCGCAAGCAGTTCTTC,CASSAGTRKQFF
-,-,TRBV1,TRBJ2-1,TGCACCAGCAGCCTGACAACTAGCGGGAGGCCTAGGGAGCAGTTCTTC,CTSSLTTSGRPREQFF
-,-,TRBV19,TRBJ1-3,TGTGCCAGTAGAGAAGAGTACTCTGGAAACACCATATATTTT,CASREEYSGNTIYF
-,-,TRBV2,TRBJ1-1,TGTGCCAGCAGTGGCTCCGGATACACAGCTGAAGCTTTCTTT,CASSGSGYTAEAFF
-,-,TRBV5-8,TRBJ2-5,TGTGCCAGCAGCTTGGGACATGAAGAGACCCAGTACTTC,CASSLGHEETQYF
TRBD1,-,TRBV7-8,TRBJ1-1,TGTGCCAGCAGCTTAGGTCGGCAGGGGGGTAGACCGAACACTGAAGCTTTCTTT,CASSLGRQGGRPNTEAFF
-,-,TRBV19,TRBJ1-2,TGTGCCAGTAGTATATCGGTTAGACAGAGATATGGCTACACCTTC,CASSISVRQRYGYTF
TRBD2,-,TRBV9,TRBJ2-1,TGTGCCAGCAGCCCTCCGGGGGGTGTGGACTACAATGAGCAGTTCTTC,CASSPPGGVDYNEQFF
-,-,TRBV6-5,TRBJ2-7,TGTGCCAGCAGTTACGGCAGTTCGGAGCAGTACTTC,CASSYGSSEQYF
-,-,TRBV20-1,TRBJ1-5,TGCAGTGCTAGTTCAGGGGTCAATCAGCCCCAGCATTTT,CSASSGVNQPQHF
-,-,TRBV19,TRBJ1-5,TGTGCCAGTAGTGGGGGACTGGGGCAGCCCCAGCATTTT,CASSGGLGQPQHF
-,-,TRBV11-2,TRBJ1-1,TGTGCCAGCCGGGGGTTTTCTAGCACTGAAGCTTTCTTT,CASRGFSSTEAFF
TRBD1,-,TRBV19,TRBJ1-4,TGTGCCAGTAGTATGACAGGGTTTAATGAAAAACTGTTTTTT,CASSMTGFNEKLFF
TRBD2,-,TRBV4-1,TRBJ2-1,TGCGCCAGCAGCCAAGGAGGCAGACTAGCGGATCTCTACAATGAGCAGTTCTTC,CASSQGGRLADLYNEQFF
-,-,TRBV7-9,TRBJ2-5,TGTGCCAGCAGCTTAGAGACAGGACTGGGGACCCAGTACTTC,CASSLETGLGTQYF
TRBD1,-,TRBV6-6,TRBJ1-6,TGTGCCAGCAGTCCCAATCCGGGACAGGGCTTTGGTTCACCCCTCCACTTT,CASSPNPGQGFGSPLHF
-,-,TRBV7-9,TRBJ2-2,TGTGCCAGCAGCCGGGACTTCCTAGGGGTCACCGGGGAGCTGTTTTTT,CASSRDFLGVTGELFF
TRBD2,-,TRBV7-2,TRBJ2-5,TGTGCCAGCAGCTGGCGGGGGAGCGGAGAGACCCAGTACTTC,CASSWRGSGETQYF
-,-,TRBV24-1,TRBJ1-2,TGTGCCACCAGTGCGAGCAGGGTCGGCTATGGCTACACCTTC,CATSASRVGYGYTF
TRBD2,-,TRBV12-3/TRBV12-4,TRBJ2-1,TGTGCCAGCCGGGGCGGGAGAGGCGATGAGCAGTTCTTC,CASRGGRGDEQFF
TRBD2,-,TRBV4-3,TRBJ2-1,TGCGCCAGCAGCCAAGAGTATATGGGACTAGCCCATGAGCAGTTCTTC,CASSQEYMGLAHEQFF
-,-,TRBV3-1/TRBV3-2,TRBJ1-2,TGTGCCAGCAGCCAAGAAGTTTCGGGGGGTGCAGGCTACACCTTC,CASSQEVSGGAGYTF
TRBD1,-,TRBV6-5,TRBJ1-2,TGTGCCAGCAGTTACACTGGACAGGGGTCTGGCTACACCTTC,CASSYTGQGSGYTF
-,few,TRBV10-2,TRBJ1-4,TGCGCCAGCAGTGACGAGCCTATTAATGAAAAACTGTTTTTT,CASSDEPINEKLFF
-,-,TRBV6-1,TRBJ2-2,TGTGCCAGCAGTGAAATGTCCGCGAACACCGGGGAGCTGTTTTTT,CASSEMSANTGELFF
-,-,TRBV6-6,TRBJ1-2,TGTGCCAGCACCATCGACATGTATGGCTACACCTTC,CASTIDMYGYTF
-,-,TRBV12-3/TRBV12-4,TRBJ1-1,TGTGCCAGCAGTGCATCACAGGGCACTGAAGCTTTCTTT,CASSASQGTEAFF
-,-,TRBV14,TRBJ1-2,TGTGCCAGCAGCCAAGGCCTGGGGCCTTATGGCTACACCTTC,CASSQGLGPYGYTF
TRBD1,-,TRBV9,TRBJ1-4,TGTGCCAGCAGCGACAGTAGTAGCCGTCCCGGGACAGCAGATGAAAAACTGTTTTTT,CASSDSSSRPGTADEKLFF